The sequence of this T cell receptor (beta chain) was determined in a study of cytomegalovirus exposure and HLA in healthy donors. There are 16 residues in the CDR3. Germline V lookup: CDR1 SGHDT, CDR2 YYEEEE. PCR involved 60 Vbeta and 13 Jbeta primers. The method was immunoSEQ multiplex PCR; TCRdb's version includes in-frame clones alone and lacks a portion of them. The sample includes 83,000 or so clones, around 79% of them seen just once. Sequencing was performed on PBMCs. The source of this sequence is a woman aged 40 to 50 in good health and CMV-seropositive. This sequence joins TRBV5-6 and TRBJ2-5; 9 nucleotides agree with TRBD2. TRBJ2-7 explains the end of the DNA better; the J call may be wrong. The DNA of the CDR3 is TGTGCCAGCAGCTCCGCCCCTAGCGGGGATTTCTACGAGCAGTACTTC. Translation: CASSSAPSGDFYEQYF.